The present T cell receptor beta chain was sequenced within a study of OX40 agonist ivuxolimab in advanced cancers. Study details: Across the patients, intravenous ivuxolimab was delivered every 2 weeks at 0.01 to 10 mg/kg.

With regard to this clone: The sample holds other DNA sequences that translate to the same CDR3.

This table comes from immunoSEQ multiplex PCR, and its TCRdb copy is limited to in-frame clones, with some not included. The sample shows some 98,000 clones, 85% to 95% of them seen only once. The germline V gene encodes CDR1 SGHTA and CDR2 FQGNSA. Trimming took 5 bases from V and 5 from J, leaving 8 bases between them. The CDR3 has 12 residues. This chain uses TRBV7-2 with TRBJ2-3; D unclear. This clonotype was obtained from an adult with an advanced solid tumor such as melanoma, head and neck, liver or kidney cancer. The sample was CD4+ or CD8+ T cells sorted from blood, taken in a trial of the OX40 agonist ivuxolimab. CDR3: CASSRPGDTQYF. DNA of the CDR3: TGTGCCAGCAGCAGACCTGGAGATACGCAGTATTTT.